Sequencing of this TCR beta chain was carried out in a study of T cell responses to AZD1222 COVID-19 vaccine. This CDR3 comprises 15 residues. Per the germline V gene, CDR1 is MDHEN and CDR2 is SYDVKM. V lost 6 bases and J lost 7; bases outside the gene matches: 11. Produced via immunoSEQ multiplex PCR; TCRdb's table is partial and in-frame only. In the table there are approximately 97,000 clones, roughly 80% of which are singletons. This chain links TRBV28 with TRBJ2-1; 8 bases align to TRBD1. The sequence was collected from an adult in good health. The sequences come from peripheral blood, collected on day 0 of AZD1222 vaccination. As DNA, the CDR3 is TGTGCCAGCAGCAACCCTTGGACAGGGCAAAATGAGCAGTTCTTC. Translated, it gives CASSNPWTGQNEQFF.